This T cell receptor beta chain originates from a study of read filtering for tumor transcriptome and immune sequencing. Whole-study context: After DNase treatment, RNA was made into whole-transcriptome libraries. IR-seq gave about 3.5 to 10.27 million TCR reads per sample; RNA-seq gave roughly 75 to 1,400.

Broader study findings: The sorted CD138-negative fraction was a mixed bone marrow immune population, not purified T cells.

V was trimmed by 4 bases and J by 1 base, leaving 16 bases between them. Germline V gene sequence: CDR1 SGHTA, CDR2 FQGTGA. CDR3 length: 16 residues. From roughly 390 ng of RNA, a library with molecular barcoded alpha/delta and beta/gamma adaptors was made. TCRdb re-called the reads with MiXCR, one entry per CDR3 protein. The sample lists roughly 24,000 distinct CDR3 sequences; 12% to 15% were seen once. This clonotype was found a few times. Its antigen remains unidentified. A read error may explain this, as a much larger clone is one base away. The sample comprised a population of CD138-negative cells sorted from bone marrow. This chain connects TRBV7-3 to TRBJ1-1; D might be TRBD1 (6 bases). The sequence derives from a donor over 35 with multiple myeloma. This chain's CDR3 is CASSSHGGRGNTEAFF. CDR3 DNA sequence: TGTGCCAGCAGCTCCCACGGGGGGCGCGGGAACACTGAAGCTTTCTTT. The variable domain in full, with the rest retrieved from reference TRBV7-3 and TRBJ1-1, is GAGVSQTPSNKVTEKGKYVELRCDPISGHTALYWYRQSLGQGPEFLIYFQGTGAADDSGLPNDRFFAVRPEGSVSTLKIQRTERGDSAVYLCASSSHGGRGNTEAFFGQGTRLTVV.